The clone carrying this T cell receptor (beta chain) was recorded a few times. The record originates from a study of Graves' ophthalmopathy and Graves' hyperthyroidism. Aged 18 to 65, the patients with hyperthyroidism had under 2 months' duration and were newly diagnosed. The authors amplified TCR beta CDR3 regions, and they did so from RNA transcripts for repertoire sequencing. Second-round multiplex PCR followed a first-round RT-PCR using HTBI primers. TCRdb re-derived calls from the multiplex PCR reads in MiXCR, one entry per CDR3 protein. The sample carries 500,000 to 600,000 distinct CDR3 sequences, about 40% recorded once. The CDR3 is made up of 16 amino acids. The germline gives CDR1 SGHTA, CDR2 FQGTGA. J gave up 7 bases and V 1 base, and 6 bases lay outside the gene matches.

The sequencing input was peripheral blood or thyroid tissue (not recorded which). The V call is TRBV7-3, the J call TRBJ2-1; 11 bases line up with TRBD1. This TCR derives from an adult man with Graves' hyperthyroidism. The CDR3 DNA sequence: TGTGCCAGCAGCTTAATCCCGGGACAGGGGGATAATGAGCAGTTCTTC. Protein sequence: CASSLIPGQGDNEQFF.